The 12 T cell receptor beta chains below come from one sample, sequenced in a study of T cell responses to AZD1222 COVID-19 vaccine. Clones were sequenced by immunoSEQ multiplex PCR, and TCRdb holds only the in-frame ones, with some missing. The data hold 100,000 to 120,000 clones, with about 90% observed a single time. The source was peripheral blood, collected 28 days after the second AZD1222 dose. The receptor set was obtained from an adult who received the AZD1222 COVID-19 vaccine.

CDR3 bases: TGTGCCACCAGCGTGCGAGCCTTCAGGGGAAAGGCGCAAGAGACCCAGTACTTC. Amino acids: CATSVRAFRGKAQETQYF. This chain uses TRBV15 with TRBJ2-5, with TRBD1 as a possible D gene (6 bases). Between the trimmed V and J ends, which lost 5 bases and 2 bases, there was a span of 24 bases. This CDR3 comprises 18 residues. The germline V gene encodes CDR1 LNHNV and CDR2 YYDKDF (reference sequence).

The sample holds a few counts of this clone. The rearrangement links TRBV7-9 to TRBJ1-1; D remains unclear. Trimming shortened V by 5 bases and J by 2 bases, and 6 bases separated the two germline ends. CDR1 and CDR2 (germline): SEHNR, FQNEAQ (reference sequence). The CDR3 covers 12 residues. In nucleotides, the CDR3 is TGTGCCAGCAGCCATCTCAACACTGAAGCTTTCTTT. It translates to CASSHLNTEAFF. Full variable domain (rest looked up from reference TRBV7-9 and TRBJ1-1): DTGVSQNPRHKITKRGQNVTFRCDPISEHNRLYWYRQTLGQGPEFLTYFQNEAQLEKSRLLSDRFSAERPKGSFSTLEIQRTEQGDSAMYLCASSHLNTEAFFGQGTRLTVV.

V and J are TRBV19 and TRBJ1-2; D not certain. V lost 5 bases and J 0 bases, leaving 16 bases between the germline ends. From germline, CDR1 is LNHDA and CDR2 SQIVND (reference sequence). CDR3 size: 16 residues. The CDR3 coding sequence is TGTGCCAGTAGTGGTGGTTTGAAGGGAACTAACTATGGCTACACCTTC. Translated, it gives CASSGGLKGTNYGYTF.

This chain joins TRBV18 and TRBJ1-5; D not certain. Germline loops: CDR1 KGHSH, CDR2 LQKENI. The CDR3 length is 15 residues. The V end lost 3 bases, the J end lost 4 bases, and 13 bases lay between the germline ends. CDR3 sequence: CASSPSPDGNQPQHF. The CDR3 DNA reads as TGTGCCAGCTCACCTTCCCCGGACGGAAATCAGCCCCAGCATTTT.

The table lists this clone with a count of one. The CDR3 is CATSSPGLAEDYEQYF. The DNA of the CDR3 is TGTGCCACCAGCAGTCCCGGGCTAGCGGAGGACTACGAGCAGTACTTC. The rearrangement uses TRBV15 and TRBJ2-7, with TRBD2 identical over 7 bases. Trimming removed 3 bases from V and 3 bases from J; junction bases left unmatched: 11. Germline loops: CDR1 LNHNV, CDR2 YYDKDF (reference sequence). CDR3 length: 16 residues.

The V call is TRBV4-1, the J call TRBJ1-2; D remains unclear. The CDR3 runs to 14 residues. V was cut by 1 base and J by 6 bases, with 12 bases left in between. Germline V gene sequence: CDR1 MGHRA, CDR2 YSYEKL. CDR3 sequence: CASSQVTLSNGYTF. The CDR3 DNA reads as TGCGCCAGCAGCCAAGTGACCCTTAGTAATGGCTACACCTTC.

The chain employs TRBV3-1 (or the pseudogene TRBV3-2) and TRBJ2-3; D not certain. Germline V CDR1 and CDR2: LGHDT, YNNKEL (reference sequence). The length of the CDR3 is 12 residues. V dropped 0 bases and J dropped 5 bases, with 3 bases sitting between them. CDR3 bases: TGTGCCAGCAGCCAAGATCTAGATACGCAGTATTTT. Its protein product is CASSQDLDTQYF.

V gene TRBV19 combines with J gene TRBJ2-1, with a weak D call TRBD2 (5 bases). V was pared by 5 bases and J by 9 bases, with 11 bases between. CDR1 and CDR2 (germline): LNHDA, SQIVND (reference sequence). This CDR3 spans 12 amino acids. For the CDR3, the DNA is TGTGCCAGTAGTCCACGCGAGGGTGAGCAGTTCTTC. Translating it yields CASSPREGEQFF.

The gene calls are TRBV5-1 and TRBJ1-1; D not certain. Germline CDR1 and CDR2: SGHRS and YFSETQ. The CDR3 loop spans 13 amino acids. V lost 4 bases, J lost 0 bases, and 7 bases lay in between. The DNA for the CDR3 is TGCGCCAGCAGCGCTACAGTGAACACTGAAGCTTTCTTT. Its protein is CASSATVNTEAFF.

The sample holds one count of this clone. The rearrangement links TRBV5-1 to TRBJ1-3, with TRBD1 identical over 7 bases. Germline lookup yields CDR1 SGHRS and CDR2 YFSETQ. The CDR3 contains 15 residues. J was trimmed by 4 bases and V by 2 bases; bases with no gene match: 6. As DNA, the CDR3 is TGCGCCAGCAGCTTCGCCGGGGACAGAGGAAACACCATATATTTT. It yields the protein CASSFAGDRGNTIYF.

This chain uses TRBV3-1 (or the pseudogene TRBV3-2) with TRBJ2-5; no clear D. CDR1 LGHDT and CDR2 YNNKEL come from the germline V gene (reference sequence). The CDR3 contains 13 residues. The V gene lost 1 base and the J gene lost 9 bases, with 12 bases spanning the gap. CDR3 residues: CASSQGSRSSQYF. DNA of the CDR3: TGTGCCAGCAGCCAAGGGTCGAGGTCGTCCCAGTACTTC.

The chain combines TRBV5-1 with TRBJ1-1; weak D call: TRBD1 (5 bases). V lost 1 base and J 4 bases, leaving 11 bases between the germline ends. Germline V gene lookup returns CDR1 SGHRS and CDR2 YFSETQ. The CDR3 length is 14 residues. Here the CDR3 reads CASSLTGGPTEAFF. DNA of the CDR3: TGCGCCAGCAGCTTGACGGGGGGACCCACTGAAGCTTTCTTT.